What follows are 27 T cell receptor beta chains derived from one specimen sequenced in a study of human T cells and chemical hapten exposure. Time point indicated: pre-sensitization, week 0. Regarding treatment: therapeutic diphenylcyclopropenone sensitization with weekly scalp DPC. TCRdb re-called the RACE reads through MiXCR, storing one row per CDR3 protein. The sample lists some 360,000 distinct CDR3 sequences, about 5.1% occurring once. The sequencing used whole blood, collected in connection with sensitization to the hapten diphenylcyclopropenone (DPC). These receptor sequences come from a woman aged 45 to 65 with alopecia areata. Some clones in this sample may be carry-over from other donors' samples.

In this sample, this clonotype turned up many times. This chain links TRBV13 with TRBJ2-3, with a weak D call TRBD1 (6 bases). Trimming removed 2 bases from V and 2 bases from J, with 11 bases in between. The germline gives CDR1 PRHDT, CDR2 FYEKMQ (reference sequence). This CDR3 has 15 residues. The CDR3 loop is CASSLSWGPTDTQYF. CDR3 DNA: TGTGCCAGCAGCTTAAGCTGGGGGCCCACAGATACGCAGTATTTT.

This clonotype showed up many times. The V gene is TRBV28, the J gene TRBJ1-1, with D hard to call. Germline loops: CDR1 MDHEN, CDR2 SYDVKM. V was clipped by 7 bases and J by 7 bases, with 10 bases between them. The CDR3 loop spans 11 amino acids. The CDR3 DNA reads as TGTGCCAGCACCCGTTGGGGTGAAGCTTTCTTT. This gives the protein CASTRWGEAFF.

This clonotype was counted between two and nine times. The CDR3 bases are TGTGCCAGCAGTCTACCCCTAGCTCACGAGCAGTACTTC. It specifies CASSLPLAHEQYF. This chain connects TRBV27 to TRBJ2-7; possibly TRBD2 for D (5 bases). Per germline, CDR1 MNHEY and CDR2 SMNVEV (reference sequence). The CDR3 extends over 13 amino acids. Between the trimmed V and J ends, which lost 5 bases and 5 bases, there was a span of 13 bases.

This clonotype has a count of ten or more. V usage is TRBV6-5 and J usage is TRBJ2-1, with TRBD1 matching over 8 bases. Germline loops: CDR1 MNHEY, CDR2 SVGAGI. V dropped 5 bases and J dropped 8; count of bases not matched to a gene: 5. CDR3 length equals 13 residues. CDR3 in DNA: TGTGCCAGCAGTCAGGGACAGGCCTATGAGCAGTTCTTC. Translated, it gives CASSQGQAYEQFF.

The sample holds many counts of this clonotype. The chain recombines TRBV6-5 with TRBJ2-7, with D possibly matching TRBD1 (5 bases). Germline CDR1 is MNHEY and CDR2 is SVGAGI. Trimming left V 1 base short and J 3 bases short, with 13 bases between. CDR3 size: 15 residues. As DNA, the CDR3 is TGTGCCAGCAGTTACTATGCAGGACACCTCTACGAGCAGTACTTC. Encoded protein: CASSYYAGHLYEQYF.

In this sample, this clonotype turned up many times. The chain couples TRBV28 to TRBJ2-7, with TRBD1 as a possible D gene (5 bases). The V gene's germline CDR1 is MDHEN and CDR2 SYDVKM. The V end lost 3 bases, the J end lost 0 bases, and 9 bases lay between the germline ends. The CDR3 length is 14 residues. The CDR3 region has the DNA TGTGCCAGCAGTTTTACAGGCCGCTCCTACGAGCAGTACTTC. Translated, it gives CASSFTGRSYEQYF. Full variable domain (missing parts from reference TRBV28 and TRBJ2-7): DVKVTQSSRYLVKRTGEKVFLECVQDMDHENMFWYRQDPGLGLRLIYFSYDVKMKEKGDIPEGYSVSREKKERFSLILESASTNQTSMYLCASSFTGRSYEQYFGPGTRLTVT.

This clonotype was detected only a few times. This chain links TRBV7-9 with TRBJ2-7; D call uncertain. Trimming pared 2 bases from V and 1 base from J, leaving 9 bases between. CDR1 is SEHNR and CDR2 is FQNEAQ in the germline V gene (reference sequence). The CDR3 runs to 14 residues. Here the CDR3 reads CASSLTVASYEQYF. The DNA for the CDR3 is TGTGCCAGCAGCTTAACAGTCGCATCCTACGAGCAGTACTTC.

The chain is built from TRBV20-1 and TRBJ1-2, with 9 bases identical to TRBD1. V lost 4 bases and J lost 2; bases outside the gene matches: 5. Germline values: CDR1 DFQATT, CDR2 SNEGSKA (reference sequence). This CDR3 spans 14 amino acids. CDR3 bases: TGCAGTGCTAAGACAGGGGGAGGCAACTATGGCTACACCTTC. This encodes CSAKTGGGNYGYTF.

J is TRBJ2-1 and V is TRBV12-3 or TRBV12-4; 7 nucleotides match TRBD1. J lost 7 bases, V lost 5 bases, and 5 bases had no gene match. This CDR3 spans 13 amino acids. The CDR3 here is CASSAQTGNEQFF. The DNA of the CDR3 is TGTGCCAGCAGTGCACAGACAGGGAATGAGCAGTTCTTC.

V gene TRBV9 combines with J gene TRBJ2-5; D unclear. The germline V gene has CDR1 SGDLS and CDR2 YYNGEE. Trimming took 2 bases from V and 2 from J, leaving 10 bases between them. CDR3 length equals 14 residues. As DNA, the CDR3 is TGTGCCAGCAGCGTTAGCCCTAAGCAAGAGACCCAGTACTTC. Its translation: CASSVSPKQETQYF.

The sample holds many counts of this clonotype. The chain recombines TRBV29-1 with TRBJ2-1; 7 positions match TRBD1. Trimming took 3 bases from V and 6 from J; bases not matched to a gene: 2. This CDR3 is built from 12 residues. The germline gives CDR1 SQVTM, CDR2 ANQGSEA. CDR3 DNA sequence: TGCAGCGTTGATTCAGGGGGCAATGAGCAGTTCTTC. The encoded protein is CSVDSGGNEQFF.

The table lists this clonotype with many counts. V and J are TRBV29-1 and TRBJ2-2; D perhaps matches TRBD2 (5 bases). The CDR3 is 10 residues long. The germline V gene encodes CDR1 SQVTM and CDR2 ANQGSEA. The V gene lost 8 bases and the J gene lost 8 bases, with 9 bases spanning the gap. The CDR3 nucleotides read TGCAGCCCCCGGGGAGGGGAGCTGTTTTTT. Protein product: CSPRGGELFF.

Many counts were recorded for this clonotype. V and J are TRBV29-1 and TRBJ2-3; the match to TRBD2 covers 7 bases. The length of the CDR3 is 14 residues. J lost 3 bases, V lost 4 bases, and 7 bases had no gene match. Looked up from germline, CDR1 is SQVTM and CDR2 is ANQGSEA. The CDR3 DNA reads TGCAGCGTTGTAGGGGCGGGAGCTACAGATACGCAGTATTTT. It translates to CSVVGAGATDTQYF.

This clonotype was detected many times. This chain joins TRBV6-1 and TRBJ2-1, with TRBD2 identical over 7 bases. V gave up 0 bases and J gave up 4 bases; unmatched junction bases: 3. The CDR3 has 15 amino acids. Per the germline V gene, CDR1 is MNHNS and CDR2 is SASEGT. CDR3 sequence reads: CASSEARRGYNEQFF. Written as DNA, the CDR3 is TGTGCCAGCAGTGAAGCGAGGCGGGGGTACAATGAGCAGTTCTTC.

The table lists this clonotype with a few counts. J is TRBJ2-3 and V is TRBV29-1; no clear D. Germline V gene data show CDR1 as SQVTM and CDR2 as ANQGSEA. Deletions cut 0 bases from V and 8 bases from J, with 12 bases between. The length of the CDR3 is 13 residues. The CDR3: CSVEDQRRGTQYF. CDR3 sequence (DNA): TGCAGCGTTGAAGATCAGAGGCGAGGTACGCAGTATTTT.

The table lists this clonotype with many counts. The J gene is TRBJ1-6, the V gene TRBV3-1; D remains unclear. The V end lost 1 base, the J end lost 10 bases, and 5 bases lay between the germline ends. Germline lookup yields CDR1 LGHDT and CDR2 YNNKEL (reference sequence). The CDR3 spans 12 residues. CDR3 coding DNA: TGTGCCAGCAGCCAAGGAGACTCACCCCTCCACTTT. Protein product: CASSQGDSPLHF.

This clonotype came up many times. This chain uses TRBV5-4 with TRBJ2-1; 8 bases agree with TRBD1. The ends lost 2 bases at V and 6 bases at J; junction bases unmatched: 7. The CDR3 covers 15 residues. Germline CDR1 SGHNT, CDR2 YYREEE (reference sequence). CDR3 residues: CASSFFQGAGNEQFF. CDR3 coding DNA: TGTGCCAGCAGCTTTTTTCAGGGGGCGGGCAATGAGCAGTTCTTC.

This clonotype was seen a few times. This sequence joins TRBV20-1 and TRBJ1-5; the D gene is possibly TRBD1 (5 bases). The CDR3 sequence is 15 residues long. V was cut by 2 bases and J by 4 bases, with 15 bases left in between. The germline V gene encodes CDR1 DFQATT and CDR2 SNEGSKA (reference sequence). The CDR3 nucleotides read TGCAGTGCTAGATCCCTAGGGGACTGGAATCAGCCCCAGCATTTT. It codes for CSARSLGDWNQPQHF.

This clonotype was picked up many times. This rearrangement joins TRBV7-6 to TRBJ1-2; 10 positions match TRBD1. There are 16 residues in the CDR3. Germline V gene lookup returns CDR1 SGHVS and CDR2 FNYEAQ. After removal of 6 bases from V and 6 bases from J, the junction contained 13 bases not matched to a gene. CDR3 region: CASRAGPTGGRDGYTF. The CDR3 DNA reads as TGTGCCAGCAGAGCCGGACCGACAGGGGGCAGGGATGGCTACACCTTC.

The V gene is TRBV2, the J gene TRBJ1-5, with D tentatively TRBD1 (6 bases). Germline V CDR1 and CDR2: SNHLY, FYNNEI. Trimming cost V 5 bases and J 2 bases, with 13 bases left between them. The CDR3 contains 15 residues. CDR3 sequence: CASSWTEGGNQPQHF. The CDR3 nucleotides read TGTGCCAGCAGTTGGACAGAGGGGGGCAATCAGCCCCAGCATTTT.

This clonotype was seen more than once but under ten times. The genes are TRBV20-1 and TRBJ2-3; TRBD2 matches at 9 bases. The CDR3 is 15 residues long. The trim removed 2 bases at V and 2 bases at J, leaving 5 bases unmatched. CDR1 and CDR2 from the germline V gene are DFQATT and SNEGSKA (reference sequence). The CDR3 DNA reads as TGCAGTGCTAGACCCGGACTAGCGTTCACAGATACGCAGTATTTT. As protein: CSARPGLAFTDTQYF.

The V call is TRBV6-6, the J call TRBJ1-5, with unresolved D. The ends were cut back, 7 bases at V and 1 base at J, with 17 bases in the middle. Germline CDR1 and CDR2: MNHNY and SVGAGI (reference sequence). This CDR3 has 16 residues. CDR3 region: CASKSSITSSNQPQHF. Here the CDR3 DNA reads TGTGCCAGCAAGTCTAGCATAACGAGCAGCAATCAGCCCCAGCATTTT.

This sequence joins TRBV5-1 and TRBJ1-2, with TRBD1 identical over 9 bases. After removal of 5 bases from V and 5 bases from J, the junction contained 4 bases not matched to a gene. The CDR3 contains 13 residues. The V gene's germline CDR1 is SGHRS and CDR2 YFSETQ. This CDR3 reads CASRQGAEYGYTF. The CDR3 DNA reads as TGCGCCAGCAGACAGGGGGCAGAATATGGCTACACCTTC.

The chain carries TRBV3-1 and TRBJ2-7, with 11 bases that match TRBD1. Germline trimming cut 2 bases from V and 6 bases from J; bases unmatched to any gene: 6. The CDR3 sequence is 15 residues long. The germline gives CDR1 LGHDT, CDR2 YNNKEL (reference sequence). The CDR3 region has the DNA TGTGCCAGCAGCCAACCCGGACAGGGGGCGTTCGAGCAGTACTTC. Amino acid sequence: CASSQPGQGAFEQYF.

This clonotype was recorded at least ten times. The chain carries TRBV7-9 and TRBJ1-5, with 7 nucleotides matching TRBD1. The V gene end was trimmed by 4 bases and the J gene end by 4 bases; junction bases not matched to a gene: 4. From germline, CDR1 is SEHNR and CDR2 FQNEAQ (reference sequence). This CDR3 comprises 14 residues. The CDR3 coding sequence is TGTGCCAGCAGCTCCGGGACAGTTAATCAGCCCCAGCATTTT. Its translation: CASSSGTVNQPQHF.

On this clonotype itself: A much larger clone is a single base away; this may be a read error. This chain connects TRBV4-2 to TRBJ2-1, with 9 nucleotides matching TRBD2. V trimming: 9 bases; J trimming: 7 bases; junction bases outside the gene matches: 7. Germline V lookup: CDR1 LGHNA, CDR2 YNFKEQ. CDR3 length: 13 residues. CDR3 sequence reads: CASGTSWWNEQFF. The CDR3 DNA follows: TGTGCCAGTGGGACTAGCTGGTGGAATGAGCAGTTCTTC.

This clonotype was counted between two and nine times. The J gene is TRBJ2-5, the V gene TRBV29-1, with D possibly being TRBD2 (6 bases). V was clipped by 6 bases and J by 5 bases, with 13 bases between them. CDR3 length: 12 residues. Germline CDR1 is SQVTM and CDR2 is ANQGSEA. CDR3 loop: CSVPGVTETQYF. CDR3 sequence (DNA): TGCAGCGTGCCGGGGGTCACGGAGACCCAGTACTTC.